This T cell receptor beta chain was recorded in a study of identical twins. Regarding the study as a whole: When twins shared out-of-frame alpha sequences, those sequences had excess low generation probability.

This clonotype was seen a few times. Its antigen is not known. TCRdb analysed the 5' RACE reads with MiXCR anew, one entry per CDR3 protein. Of about 570,000 distinct CDR3 sequences listed, around 9.6% were seen once; the top ten hold around 3.1%. CDR1 and CDR2 from the germline V gene are SGHRS and YFSETQ. There are 14 residues in the CDR3. Trimming stripped 0 bases from V and 7 bases from J, with 14 bases between. These data were likewise used in another study, on yellow fever vaccine responses in identical twins.

The specimen was PBMCs. This clonotype was sampled from a woman between 18 and 29 years old in good health. The chain recombines TRBV5-1 with TRBJ2-7; D is tentatively TRBD1 or TRBD2 (5 bases each). CDR3 DNA: TGCGCCAGCAGCTTGGTGGGACCTACCTGGGAGCAGTACTTC. Translated, it gives CASSLVGPTWEQYF.